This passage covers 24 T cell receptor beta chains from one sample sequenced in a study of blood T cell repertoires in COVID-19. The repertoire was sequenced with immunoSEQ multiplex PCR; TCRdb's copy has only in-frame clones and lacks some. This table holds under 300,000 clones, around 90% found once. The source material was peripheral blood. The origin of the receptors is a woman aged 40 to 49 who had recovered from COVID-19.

The CDR3 region is CASSPTAGMNTEAFF. The CDR3 DNA reads TGTGCCAGCAGCCCCACCGCAGGGATGAACACTGAAGCTTTCTTT. The V and J genes are TRBV7-9 and TRBJ1-1, with D possibly being TRBD1 (5 bases). This CDR3 spans 15 amino acids. Germline CDR1 is SEHNR and CDR2 is FQNEAQ (reference sequence). The germline V and J ends were trimmed by 5 bases and 0 bases, with 13 bases remaining between them. The variable domain in full, with the rest retrieved from reference TRBV7-9 and TRBJ1-1, is DTGVSQNPRHKITKRGQNVTFRCDPISEHNRLYWYRQTLGQGPEFLTYFQNEAQLEKSRLLSDRFSAERPKGSFSTLEIQRTEQGDSAMYLCASSPTAGMNTEAFFGQGTRLTVV.

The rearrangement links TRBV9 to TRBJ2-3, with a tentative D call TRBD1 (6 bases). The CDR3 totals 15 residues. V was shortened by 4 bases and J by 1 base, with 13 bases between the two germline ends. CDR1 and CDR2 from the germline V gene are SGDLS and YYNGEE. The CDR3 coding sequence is TGTGCCAGCAGCCCTCGGGACACCGGCACAGATACGCAGTATTTT. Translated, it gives CASSPRDTGTDTQYF.

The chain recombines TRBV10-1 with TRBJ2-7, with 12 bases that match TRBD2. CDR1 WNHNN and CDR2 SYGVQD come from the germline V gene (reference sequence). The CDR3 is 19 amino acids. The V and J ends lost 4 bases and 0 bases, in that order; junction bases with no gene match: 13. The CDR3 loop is CASSATSGGWKLSSYEQYV. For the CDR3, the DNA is TGCGCCAGCAGTGCGACTAGCGGGGGCTGGAAACTGAGCTCCTACGAGCAGTACGTC.

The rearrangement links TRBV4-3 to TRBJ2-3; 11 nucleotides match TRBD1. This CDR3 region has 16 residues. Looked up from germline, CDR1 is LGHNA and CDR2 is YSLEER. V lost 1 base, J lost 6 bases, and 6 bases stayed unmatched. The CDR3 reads CASSQAWDRGTDTQYF. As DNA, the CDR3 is TGCGCCAGCAGCCAAGCTTGGGACAGGGGGACCGATACGCAGTATTTT.

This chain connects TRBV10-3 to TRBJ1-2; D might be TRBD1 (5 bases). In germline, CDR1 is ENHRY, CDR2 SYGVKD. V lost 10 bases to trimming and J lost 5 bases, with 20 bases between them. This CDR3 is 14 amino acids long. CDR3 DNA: TGTGCCACCTTACAGACCGGGACTCTGTATGGCTACACCTTC. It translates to CATLQTGTLYGYTF.

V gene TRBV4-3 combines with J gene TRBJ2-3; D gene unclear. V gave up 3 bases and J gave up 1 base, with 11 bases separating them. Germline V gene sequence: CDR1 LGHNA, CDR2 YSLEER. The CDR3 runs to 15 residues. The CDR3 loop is CASSQGQTGTDTQYF. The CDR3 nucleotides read TGCGCCAGCAGCCAGGGCCAAACGGGCACAGATACGCAGTATTTT.

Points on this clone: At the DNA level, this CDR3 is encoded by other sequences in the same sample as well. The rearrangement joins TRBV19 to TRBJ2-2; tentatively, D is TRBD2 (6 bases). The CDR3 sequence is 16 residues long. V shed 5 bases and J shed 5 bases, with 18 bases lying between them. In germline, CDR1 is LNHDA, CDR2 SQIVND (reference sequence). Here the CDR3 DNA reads TGTGCCAGTAGTCCAAGGACACCGGGGGTGACCGGGGAGCTGTTTTTT. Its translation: CASSPRTPGVTGELFF.

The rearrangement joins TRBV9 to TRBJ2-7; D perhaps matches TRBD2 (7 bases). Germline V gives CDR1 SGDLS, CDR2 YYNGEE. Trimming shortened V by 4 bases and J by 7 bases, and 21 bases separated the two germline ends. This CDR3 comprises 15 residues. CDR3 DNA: TGTGCCAGCAGCCCCCGGGGGCGGGAGCCTTGGGAGCAGTACTTC. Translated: CASSPRGREPWEQYF.

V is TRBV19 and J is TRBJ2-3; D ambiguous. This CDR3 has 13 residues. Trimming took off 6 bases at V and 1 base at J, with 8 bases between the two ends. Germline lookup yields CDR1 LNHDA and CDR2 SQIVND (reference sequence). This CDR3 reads CASRGQGTDTQYF. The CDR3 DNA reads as TGTGCCAGTAGGGGCCAGGGCACAGATACGCAGTATTTT.

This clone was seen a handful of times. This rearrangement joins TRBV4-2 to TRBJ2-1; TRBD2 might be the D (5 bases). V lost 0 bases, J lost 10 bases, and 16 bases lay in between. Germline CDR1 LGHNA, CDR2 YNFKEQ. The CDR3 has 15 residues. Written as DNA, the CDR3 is TGTGCCAGCAGCCAAGATTGGGGTGGGCGGGCCGAGCAGTTCTTC. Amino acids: CASSQDWGGRAEQFF.

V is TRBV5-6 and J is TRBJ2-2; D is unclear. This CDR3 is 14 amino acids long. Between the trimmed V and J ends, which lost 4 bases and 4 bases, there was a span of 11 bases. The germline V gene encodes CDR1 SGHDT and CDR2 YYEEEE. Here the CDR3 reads CASSGTLGTGELFF. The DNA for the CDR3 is TGTGCCAGCAGCGGAACTCTAGGCACCGGGGAGCTGTTTTTT.

This CDR3 is CASSVGGHSYGYTF. In DNA, the CDR3 is TGTGCCAGCAGCGTAGGGGGACACAGCTATGGCTACACCTTC. The chain carries TRBV9 and TRBJ1-2; TRBD1 might be the D (6 bases). This CDR3 has 14 residues. Germline V gene lookup returns CDR1 SGDLS and CDR2 YYNGEE. Between the trimmed V and J ends, which lost 0 bases and 4 bases, there was a span of 10 bases.

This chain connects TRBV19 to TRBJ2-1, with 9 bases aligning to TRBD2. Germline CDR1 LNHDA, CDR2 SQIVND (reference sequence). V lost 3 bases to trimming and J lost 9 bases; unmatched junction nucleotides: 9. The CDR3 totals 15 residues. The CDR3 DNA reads TGTGCCAGTAGTATGGGTTCTAGCGGGACGGCTGAGCAGTTCTTC. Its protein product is CASSMGSSGTAEQFF.

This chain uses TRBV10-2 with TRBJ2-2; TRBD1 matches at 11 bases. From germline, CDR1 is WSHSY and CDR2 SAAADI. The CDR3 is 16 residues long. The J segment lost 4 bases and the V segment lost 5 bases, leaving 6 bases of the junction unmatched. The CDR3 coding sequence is TGCGCCAGCAGTAGGACAGGGGGCGGTGGCACCGGGGAGCTGTTTTTT. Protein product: CASSRTGGGGTGELFF.

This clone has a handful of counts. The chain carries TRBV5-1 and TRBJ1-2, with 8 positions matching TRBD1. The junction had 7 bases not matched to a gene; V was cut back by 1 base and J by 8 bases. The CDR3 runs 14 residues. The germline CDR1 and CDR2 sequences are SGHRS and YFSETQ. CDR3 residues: CASSLPDRVRGYTF. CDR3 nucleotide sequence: TGCGCCAGCAGCTTGCCGGACAGGGTGCGGGGCTACACCTTC.

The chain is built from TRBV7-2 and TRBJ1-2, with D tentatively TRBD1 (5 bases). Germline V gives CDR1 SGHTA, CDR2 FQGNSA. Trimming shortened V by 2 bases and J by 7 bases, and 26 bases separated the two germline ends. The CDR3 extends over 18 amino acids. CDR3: CASSLSRAVATRSGGYTF. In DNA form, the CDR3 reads TGTGCCAGCAGCTTATCCAGGGCAGTGGCTACACGGTCGGGTGGCTACACCTTC.

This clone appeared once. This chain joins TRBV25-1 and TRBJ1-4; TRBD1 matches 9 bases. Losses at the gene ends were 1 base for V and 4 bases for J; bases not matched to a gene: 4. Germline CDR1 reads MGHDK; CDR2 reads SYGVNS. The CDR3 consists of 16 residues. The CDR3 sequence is CASSEWGGQGNEKLFF. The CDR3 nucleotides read TGTGCCAGCAGTGAATGGGGGGGACAGGGTAATGAAAAACTGTTTTTT.

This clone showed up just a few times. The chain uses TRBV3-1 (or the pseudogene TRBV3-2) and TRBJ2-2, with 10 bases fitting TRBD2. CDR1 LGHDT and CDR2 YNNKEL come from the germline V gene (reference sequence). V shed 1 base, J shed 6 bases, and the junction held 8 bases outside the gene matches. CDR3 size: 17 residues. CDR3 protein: CASSQAPLAGVAGELFF. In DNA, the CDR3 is TGTGCCAGCAGCCAAGCCCCGCTAGCGGGAGTTGCCGGGGAGCTGTTTTTT.

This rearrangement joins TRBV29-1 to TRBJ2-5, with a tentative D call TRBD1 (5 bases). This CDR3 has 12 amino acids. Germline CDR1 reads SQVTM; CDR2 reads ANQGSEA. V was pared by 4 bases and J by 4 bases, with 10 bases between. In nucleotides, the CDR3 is TGCAGCGTTGGGGCAGGGCCAGAGACCCAGTACTTC. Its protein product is CSVGAGPETQYF.

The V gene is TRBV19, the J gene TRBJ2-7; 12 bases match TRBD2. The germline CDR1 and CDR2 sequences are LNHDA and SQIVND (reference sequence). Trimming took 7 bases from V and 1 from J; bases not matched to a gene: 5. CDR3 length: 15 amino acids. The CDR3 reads CASTSLAGGSYEQYF. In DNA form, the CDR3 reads TGTGCCAGTACCTCACTAGCGGGAGGTTCCTACGAGCAGTACTTC.

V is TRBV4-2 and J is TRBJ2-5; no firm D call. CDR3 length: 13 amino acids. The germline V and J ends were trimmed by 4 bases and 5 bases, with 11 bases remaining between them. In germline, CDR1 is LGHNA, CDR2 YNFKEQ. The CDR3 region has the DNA TGTGCCAGCAGCCCGCCGAGGCAGGAGACCCAGTACTTC. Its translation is CASSPPRQETQYF.

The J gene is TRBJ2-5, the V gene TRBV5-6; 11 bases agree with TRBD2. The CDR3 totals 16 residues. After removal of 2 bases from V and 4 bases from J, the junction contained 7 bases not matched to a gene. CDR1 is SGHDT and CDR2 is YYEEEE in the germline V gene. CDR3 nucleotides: TGTGCCAGCAGCTTTCTAGCGGGGGGAATGGGAGAGACCCAGTACTTC. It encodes CASSFLAGGMGETQYF. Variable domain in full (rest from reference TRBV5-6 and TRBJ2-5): DAGVTQSPTHLIKTRGQQVTLRCSPKSGHDTVSWYQQALGQGPQFIFQYYEEEERQRGNFPDRFSGHQFPNYSSELNVNALLLGDSALYLCASSFLAGGMGETQYFGPGTRLLVL.

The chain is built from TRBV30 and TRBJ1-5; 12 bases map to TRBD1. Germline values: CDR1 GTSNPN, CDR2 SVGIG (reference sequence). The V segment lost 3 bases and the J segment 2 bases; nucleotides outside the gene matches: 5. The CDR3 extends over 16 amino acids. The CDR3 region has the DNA TGTGCCTGGAGGGGACAGGGGGCGCAGGGCAATCAGCCCCAGCATTTT. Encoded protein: CAWRGQGAQGNQPQHF.

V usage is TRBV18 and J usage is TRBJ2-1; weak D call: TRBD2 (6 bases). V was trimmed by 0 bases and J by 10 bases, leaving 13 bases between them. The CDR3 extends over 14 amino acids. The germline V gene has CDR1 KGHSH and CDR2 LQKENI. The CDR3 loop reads CASSPPSGPREQFF. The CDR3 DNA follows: TGTGCCAGCTCACCACCTAGCGGCCCTAGGGAGCAGTTCTTC.